Shown below are 17 T cell receptor beta chains from a single sample sequenced in a study of breast tumors, draining lymph nodes, adjacent tissues. Axillary draining lymph nodes of breast cancer patients supplied the node samples. TCRdb re-analysed the multiplex PCR reads in MiXCR, keeping a single row per CDR3 protein. The repertoire holds 200,000 or so distinct CDR3 sequences, with approximately 33% as singletons. The specimen sequenced was axillary lymph node tissue. The receptor set was obtained from a female donor with breast cancer. Some clones in this sample may be carry-over from other donors' samples.

Worth noting for this clonotype: The junction departs from germline at one end; a sequencing error may be responsible. The rearrangement links TRBV18 to TRBJ1-2, with 9 nucleotides matching TRBD1. The CDR3 sequence is 14 residues long. Germline loops: CDR1 KGHSH, CDR2 LQKENI. The CDR3 loop reads CASSPGGQGYGYIF. The CDR3 nucleotides read TGTGCCAGCTCACCGGGGGGACAGGGATATGGCTACATCTTC.

The sample holds many counts of this clonotype. The chain recombines TRBV5-4 with TRBJ1-6; possible D gene TRBD1, 5 bases. This CDR3 has 16 residues. Trimming pared 0 bases from V and 8 bases from J, leaving 15 bases between. Germline V gene data show CDR1 as SGHNT and CDR2 as YYREEE (reference sequence). CDR3 nucleotide sequence: TGTGCCAGCAGCTTGGCCGGGTTAGGGGATCATTCACCCCTCCACTTT. Translated, it gives CASSLAGLGDHSPLHF. Full variable domain (remainder filled in from reference TRBV5-4 and TRBJ1-6): ETGVTQSPTHLIKTRGQQVTLRCSSQSGHNTVSWYQQALGQGPQFIFQYYREEENGRGNFPPRFSGLQFPNYSSELNVNALELDDSALYLCASSLAGLGDHSPLHFGNGTRLTVT.

Many counts were recorded for this clonotype. The chain joins TRBV14 to TRBJ2-2; 10 nucleotides match TRBD1. Germline V gene sequence: CDR1 SGHDN, CDR2 FVKESK. The J segment lost 7 bases and the V segment lost 2 bases, leaving 16 bases of the junction unmatched. CDR3 length: 19 residues. CDR3 DNA: TGTGCCAGCAGCCAAACCGGGTGGCCTGCAGGGACAGGGGACGGGGAGCTGTTTTTT. It yields the protein CASSQTGWPAGTGDGELFF. Full variable domain (rest looked up from reference TRBV14 and TRBJ2-2): EAGVTQFPSHSVIEKGQTVTLRCDPISGHDNLYWYRRVMGKEIKFLLHFVKESKQDESGMPNNRFLAERTGGTYSTLKVQPAELEDSGVYFCASSQTGWPAGTGDGELFFGEGSRLTVL.

About this clonotype: A read error is possible here, since a much larger clone lies one base away. This chain joins TRBV30 and TRBJ2-1; D not certain. Per the germline V gene, CDR1 is GTSNPN and CDR2 is SVGIG (reference sequence). The V end was cut by 1 base, the J end by 12 bases, with 10 bases between. This CDR3 spans 11 amino acids. CDR3 sequence reads: CAWSGAKGQFF. In DNA form, the CDR3 reads TGTGCCTGGAGTGGGGCGAAGGGGCAGTTCTTC.

Regarding this clonotype: Since a much larger clone is just one base distant, this may be a read error. The genes are TRBV6-1 and TRBJ1-5, with D hard to call. This CDR3 region has 13 residues. The germline gives CDR1 MNHNS, CDR2 SASEGT. CDR3 DNA: TGTGCCAGCAGTCAAGCTTTTAGTTTAGCCCAGCATTTT. This codes for CASSQAFSLAQHF.

This clonotype occurred many times. The chain couples TRBV6-6 to TRBJ2-7; 7 bases fit TRBD1. The CDR3 spans 15 residues. In germline, CDR1 is MNHNY, CDR2 SVGAGI (reference sequence). The J segment lost 3 bases and the V segment lost 5 bases, leaving 10 bases of the junction unmatched. CDR3 DNA: TGTGCCAGCAGTCAAGCGAAAGGGGGCGGCTACGAGCAGTACTTC. Translated: CASSQAKGGGYEQYF.

The J gene is TRBJ1-6, the V gene TRBV2; D is perhaps TRBD1 (5 bases). The CDR3 spans 15 residues. CDR1 and CDR2 from the germline V gene are SNHLY and FYNNEI. V was shortened by 6 bases and J by 7 bases, with 16 bases between the two germline ends. CDR3: CASSPGTSGNSPLHF. CDR3 bases: TGTGCCAGCAGCCCGGGGACTAGCGGGAATTCACCCCTCCACTTT.

This clonotype was counted a few times. An end of the junction differs from the germline gene, which may be a read error. V and J are TRBV7-2 and TRBJ2-5; D may be TRBD1 or TRBD2 (5 bases each). Germline V CDR1 and CDR2: SGHTA, FQGNSA. This CDR3 has 17 amino acids. CDR3 sequence reads: CASSLGRGASLREPQYF. The CDR3 bases are TGTGCCAGCAGCTTAGGAAGAGGGGCCAGTCTACGAGAGCCCCAGTACTTC.

This clonotype was seen many times. The gene calls are TRBV7-2 and TRBJ2-4, with a possible D match to TRBD1 (5 bases). Deletions cut 5 bases from V and 2 bases from J, with 10 bases between. Germline CDR1 and CDR2: SGHTA and FQGNSA. The CDR3 is 14 amino acids. The CDR3 sequence: CASSPDSPKNIQYF. Here the CDR3 DNA reads TGTGCCAGCAGCCCTGACAGTCCCAAAAACATTCAGTACTTC.

This clonotype showed up many times. The gene calls are TRBV7-9 and TRBJ2-1, with D possibly being TRBD1 or TRBD2 (5 bases each). The length of the CDR3 is 13 residues. V lost 5 bases and J lost 5, with 10 bases in between. Germline V gene sequence: CDR1 SEHNR, CDR2 FQNEAQ (reference sequence). CDR3 loop: CASSPGTHNEQFF. CDR3 nucleotides: TGTGCCAGCAGCCCCGGGACCCACAATGAGCAGTTCTTC.

This clonotype has ten or more counts. This chain connects TRBV7-2 to TRBJ2-7; either TRBD1 or TRBD2 may fit D (5 bases each). The CDR3 has 15 amino acids. Germline CDR1 and CDR2: SGHTA and FQGNSA. The V gene lost 5 bases and the J gene lost 4 bases, with 18 bases spanning the gap. The CDR3 spells CASSQRDGLMYEQYF. The CDR3 DNA reads TGTGCCAGCAGCCAGAGGGACGGACTTATGTACGAGCAGTACTTC. The whole variable domain, remainder taken from reference TRBV7-2 and TRBJ2-7, is GAGVSQSPSNKVTEKGKDVELRCDPISGHTALYWYRQSLGQGLEFLIYFQGNSAPDKSGLPSDRFSAERTGGSVSTLTIQRTQQEDSAVYLCASSQRDGLMYEQYFGPGTRLTVT.

The table lists this clonotype with many counts. The chain has TRBV9 and TRBJ2-7; either TRBD1 or TRBD2 may supply D (5 bases each). The CDR3 extends over 13 amino acids. Trimming left V 2 bases short and J 7 bases short, with 13 bases between. Germline lookup yields CDR1 SGDLS and CDR2 YYNGEE. The CDR3: CASSVEMWGEQYF. The CDR3 DNA reads as TGTGCCAGCAGCGTCGAGATGTGGGGGGAGCAGTACTTC.

This clonotype occurred many times. A much larger clone lies one base from this, so it may be a read error. The CDR3 protein is CASRLDARGQEGETQYF. In DNA, the CDR3 is TGTGCCAGCAGACTAGACGCGCGGGGGCAAGAGGGAGAGACCCAGTACTTC. V and J are TRBV6-5 and TRBJ2-5; D perhaps matches TRBD2 (7 bases). The CDR3 covers 17 residues. CDR1 and CDR2 (germline): MNHEY, SVGAGI. Deletions cut 6 bases from V and 4 bases from J, with 24 bases between.

With regard to this clonotype: A much more abundant neighbour one base away suggests this may be a read error. The chain employs TRBV6-5 and TRBJ1-2; D ambiguous. Germline-derived CDR1 and CDR2 are MNHEY and SVGAGI. The CDR3 runs 15 residues. For the CDR3, the DNA is TGTGCCTGCAGTCACTCGATGGGCAGTGGCCACGGCTACACCTTC. It yields the protein CACSHSMGSGHGYTF.

This clonotype has at least ten counts. The genes are TRBV7-8 and TRBJ2-7, with 12 bases that match TRBD2. Germline V lookup: CDR1 SGHVS, CDR2 FQNEAQ. Trimming took 5 bases from V and 5 from J; bases not matched to a gene: 10. CDR3 length equals 16 residues. The CDR3, as DNA: TGTGCCAGCAGCCGCGGACTAGCGGGATTCTTGGACGAGCAGTACTTC. Translation gives CASSRGLAGFLDEQYF.

This clonotype was counted a single time. This sequence joins TRBV12-3 or TRBV12-4 and TRBJ2-7, with 12 bases that match TRBD2. With V trimmed by 6 bases and J by 2 bases, 8 bases remained unmatched. The CDR3 loop spans 16 amino acids. Here the CDR3 DNA reads TGTGCCAGCAGCCGACTAGCGGGAGCCCCTGCCTACGAGCAGTACTTC. This sequence encodes CASSRLAGAPAYEQYF.

The chain carries TRBV29-1 and TRBJ2-5; a possible D gene is TRBD2 (6 bases). CDR1 and CDR2 from the germline V gene are SQVTM and ANQGSEA. The CDR3 totals 18 residues. Trimming removed 7 bases from V and 5 bases from J, with 32 bases in between. CDR3 DNA: TGCAGCGCTATACCCTATGAAGGACTAAACCTCGTTACGGAGACCCAGTACTTC. This codes for CSAIPYEGLNLVTETQYF.